This T cell receptor (beta chain) stems from a study of blood T cell repertoires in COVID-19. Study information: Spain, Italy and the United States supplied samples that represented acute and convalescent COVID-19. PBMCs, B-cell-depleted T cells, or T cells provided the cDNA or gDNA that made up the material.

There are 15 residues in the CDR3. Germline-derived CDR1 and CDR2 are SGHRS and YFSETQ. Trimming cost V 2 bases and J 1 base, with 11 bases left between them. The authors' processing: Amplification of reference gene primers was used by the study to estimate nucleated cell counts. Sequencing was performed with immunoSEQ multiplex PCR; in TCRdb, only in-frame clones are kept and a portion is missing. The DNA was the basis for D and trimming; V, J and clone size are from that table. Of approximately 130,000 clones listed, over 75% are singletons. The chain uses TRBV5-1 and TRBJ2-3; the D gene is possibly TRBD1 (5 bases). The sample comprised peripheral blood. This sequence originates from a man aged 50-60 years with acute or convalescent COVID-19. CDR3 loop: CASSFGQGGTDTQYF. The CDR3 coding sequence is TGCGCCAGCAGCTTTGGGCAGGGCGGCACAGATACGCAGTATTTT.